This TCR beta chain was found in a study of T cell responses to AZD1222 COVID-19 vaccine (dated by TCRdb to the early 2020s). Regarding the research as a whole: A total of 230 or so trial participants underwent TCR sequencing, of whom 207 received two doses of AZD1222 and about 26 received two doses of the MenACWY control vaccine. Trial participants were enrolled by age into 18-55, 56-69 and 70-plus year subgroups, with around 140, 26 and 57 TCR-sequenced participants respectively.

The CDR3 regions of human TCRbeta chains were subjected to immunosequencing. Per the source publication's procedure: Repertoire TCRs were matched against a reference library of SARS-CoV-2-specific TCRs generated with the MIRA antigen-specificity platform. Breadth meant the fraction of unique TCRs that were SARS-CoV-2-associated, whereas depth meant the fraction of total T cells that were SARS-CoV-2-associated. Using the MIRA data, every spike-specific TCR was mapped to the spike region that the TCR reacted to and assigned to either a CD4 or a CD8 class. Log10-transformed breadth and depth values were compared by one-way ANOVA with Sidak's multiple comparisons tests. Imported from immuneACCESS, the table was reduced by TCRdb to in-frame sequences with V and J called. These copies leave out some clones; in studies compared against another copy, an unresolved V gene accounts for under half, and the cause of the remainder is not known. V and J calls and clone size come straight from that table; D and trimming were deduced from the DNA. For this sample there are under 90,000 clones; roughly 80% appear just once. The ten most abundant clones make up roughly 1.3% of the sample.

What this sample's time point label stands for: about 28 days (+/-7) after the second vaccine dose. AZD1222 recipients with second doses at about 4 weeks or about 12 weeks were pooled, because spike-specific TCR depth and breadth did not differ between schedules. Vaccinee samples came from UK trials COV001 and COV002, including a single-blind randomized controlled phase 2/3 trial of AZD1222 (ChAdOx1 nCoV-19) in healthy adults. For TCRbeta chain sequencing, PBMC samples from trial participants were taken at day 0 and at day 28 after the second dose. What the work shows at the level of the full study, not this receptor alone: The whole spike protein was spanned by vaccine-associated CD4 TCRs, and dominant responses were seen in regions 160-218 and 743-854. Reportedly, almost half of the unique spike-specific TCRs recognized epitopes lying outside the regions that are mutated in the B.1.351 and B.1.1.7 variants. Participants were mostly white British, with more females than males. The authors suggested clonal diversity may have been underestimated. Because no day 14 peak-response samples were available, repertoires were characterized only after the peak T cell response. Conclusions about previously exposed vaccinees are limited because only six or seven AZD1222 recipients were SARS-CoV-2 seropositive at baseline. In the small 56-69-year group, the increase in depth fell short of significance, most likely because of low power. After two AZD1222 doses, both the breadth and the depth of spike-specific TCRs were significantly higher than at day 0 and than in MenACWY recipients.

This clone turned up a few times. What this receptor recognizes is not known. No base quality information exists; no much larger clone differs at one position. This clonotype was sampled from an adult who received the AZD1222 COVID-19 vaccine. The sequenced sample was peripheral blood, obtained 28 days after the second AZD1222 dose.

The CDR3 sequence is CASSISRGGYTF. The sequenced DNA is TGTGCCAGTAGTATATCAAGAGGTGGCTACACCTTC. The V gene is TRBV19 and the J gene is TRBJ1-2; no confident D gene assignment can be made. As encoded in the germline V gene (reference sequence), CDR1 is LNHDA while CDR2 is SQIVND. The CDR3 runs 12 amino acids, cysteine and phenylalanine included. Kept here is only the CDR3 DNA, which spans 36 bases and is read in frame from base 1. The trim is 2 bases for V and 7 bases for J, with a gap of 8 bases between the germline ends.